The 15 T cell receptor beta chains below come from one sample, sequenced in a study of response to subunit inactivated influenza vaccine listed by TCRdb under 2018. The library relied on RT-PCR. Instrument on record: Illumina HiSeq 2500. TCRdb handled the public reads itself, with Q25 trimming in fastp and clone calling in MiXCR, and kept productive beta chains. Every CDR3 protein is listed once, alongside the most common genes and DNA of its rows. Present in this sample are 500,000 to 750,000 distinct CDR3 sequences, less than 15% of which were seen just once. In total, the top ten clones hold around 10% of the sample. The input for sequencing was PBMCs from blood, taken 11 to 12 days after vaccination. These TCRs come from a man in his fifties who received an inactivated influenza vaccine. Donor details come from another sample of the same person, matched by shared clones.

In its sample, this clonotype was seen a few times. The CDR3 DNA reads TGTGCCAGCAGCTATCAGAGCGGGGCAATTGAGCAGTACTTC. Its translation is CASSYQSGAIEQYF. The V and J genes are TRBV7-2 and TRBJ2-7; 7 nucleotides align to TRBD2. The length of the CDR3 is 14 residues. Germline CDR1 and CDR2: SGHTA and FQGNSA. The junction had 10 bases not matched to a gene; V was cut back by 4 bases and J by 7 bases.

This clonotype came up a few times. The chain couples TRBV5-1 to TRBJ2-5; maybe TRBD2 (5 bases). With 3 bases removed from V and 3 bases from J, the gap between germline ends came to 21 bases. Germline V CDR1 and CDR2: SGHRS, YFSETQ. The CDR3 is 17 amino acids. The CDR3 loop reads CASSYLPGVTAEETQYF. The CDR3 DNA sequence: TGCGCCAGCAGCTATCTCCCCGGGGTCACGGCAGAAGAGACCCAGTACTTC.

This clonotype showed up just a few times. The chain uses TRBV7-9 and TRBJ1-1, with a tentative D call TRBD1 (6 bases). This CDR3 is built from 14 residues. The V end was cut by 0 bases, the J end by 5 bases, with 10 bases between. CDR1 and CDR2 from the germline V gene are SEHNR and FQNEAQ (reference sequence). The CDR3 reads CASSLALQGTEAFF. In DNA form, the CDR3 reads TGTGCCAGCAGCTTAGCGCTCCAGGGGACTGAAGCTTTCTTT.

This clonotype has a handful of counts. The chain joins TRBV20-1 to TRBJ2-7; D call uncertain. V dropped 1 base and J dropped 1 base, with 2 bases sitting between them. Per germline, CDR1 DFQATT and CDR2 SNEGSKA (reference sequence). This CDR3 has 11 amino acids. The CDR3 DNA sequence: TGCAGTGCTAGAGTTTCCTACGAGCAGTACTTC. This sequence encodes CSARVSYEQYF.

J is TRBJ2-5 and V is TRBV20-1; 7 nucleotides line up with TRBD1. Trimming took 6 bases from V and 3 from J; bases not matched to a gene: 7. The CDR3 runs to 13 residues. The germline CDR1 and CDR2 sequences are DFQATT and SNEGSKA (reference sequence). CDR3 sequence: CSALKDRKETQYF. DNA for the CDR3: TGCAGTGCCCTTAAGGACAGGAAAGAGACCCAGTACTTC.

The rearrangement uses TRBV7-2 and TRBJ1-4, with 10 bases aligning to TRBD1. Trimming removed 2 bases from V and 5 bases from J; junction bases left unmatched: 8. The germline CDR1 and CDR2 sequences are SGHTA and FQGNSA. CDR3 size: 17 residues. CDR3 nucleotide sequence: TGTGCCAGCAGCTTAAGGGGACAGGGGCGTCCGAATGAAAAACTGTTTTTT. It translates to CASSLRGQGRPNEKLFF.

This clonotype has a handful of counts. This chain links TRBV7-2 with TRBJ2-2, with no clear D. The CDR3 has 15 residues. V lost 5 bases, J lost 6 bases, and 16 bases lay in between. The germline gives CDR1 SGHTA, CDR2 FQGNSA. The CDR3 loop is CASSPRSIIAGELFF. In nucleotides, the CDR3 is TGTGCCAGCAGCCCCCGGAGCATAATAGCCGGGGAGCTGTTTTTT.

This clonotype appeared many times. This chain uses TRBV12-3 or TRBV12-4 with TRBJ2-2; the D is unclear. The CDR3 loop spans 16 amino acids. Trimming left V 6 bases short and J 3 bases short, with 17 bases between. This CDR3 is CASRALGALHTGELFF. The CDR3 DNA sequence: TGTGCCAGCAGAGCCTTGGGTGCGTTGCACACCGGGGAGCTGTTTTTT.

This clonotype was seen more than once but under ten times. A junction end diverges from the germline sequence, so it may reflect a read error. The V and J genes are TRBV6-1 and TRBJ2-5; TRBD2 matches 10 bases. Germline V gene sequence: CDR1 MNHNS, CDR2 SASEGT. CDR3 size: 15 residues. The chain's CDR3 is CASREGLAVKETQYF. CDR3 DNA sequence: TGTGCCAGCAGGGAAGGACTAGCGGTTAAAGAGACCCAGTACTTC.

The rearrangement joins TRBV2 to TRBJ2-1, with 10 bases aligning to TRBD2. The length of the CDR3 is 16 residues. Germline values: CDR1 SNHLY, CDR2 FYNNEI. V dropped 6 bases and J dropped 2; count of bases not matched to a gene: 7. The CDR3 sequence: CASSPGLAITYNEQFF. The CDR3 region has the DNA TGTGCCAGCAGCCCGGGACTAGCGATTACCTACAATGAGCAGTTCTTC. Full variable domain (remainder filled in from reference TRBV2 and TRBJ2-1): EPEVTQTPSHQVTQMGQEVILRCVPISNHLYFYWYRQILGQKVEFLVSFYNNEISEKSEIFDDQFSVERPDGSNFTLKIRSTKLEDSAMYFCASSPGLAITYNEQFFGPGTRLTVL.

This clonotype was detected once. The V call is TRBV10-3, the J call TRBJ2-7; 11 nucleotides align to TRBD1. Germline CDR1 reads ENHRY; CDR2 reads SYGVKD. V lost 11 bases and J lost 5; bases outside the gene matches: 5. The CDR3 is 12 residues long. CDR3 coding DNA: TGTGCCGCCCGGGACAGGGGGGACGAGCAGTACTTC. This codes for CAARDRGDEQYF.

The chain links TRBV5-1 to TRBJ2-5, with 7 bases lining up with TRBD2. Germline trimming cut 0 bases from V and 1 base from J; bases unmatched to any gene: 3. CDR3 length: 15 residues. Germline CDR1 is SGHRS and CDR2 is YFSETQ. The CDR3 loop is CASSLGSGFQETQYF. For the CDR3, the DNA is TGCGCCAGCAGCTTGGGTAGCGGGTTCCAAGAGACCCAGTACTTC.

This clonotype was counted many times. The J gene is TRBJ1-3, the V gene TRBV19; D is possibly TRBD1 (5 bases). With 5 bases removed from V and 0 bases from J, the gap between germline ends came to 23 bases. There are 19 residues in the CDR3. The V gene's germline CDR1 is LNHDA and CDR2 SQIVND (reference sequence). DNA of the CDR3: TGTGCCAGTAGTGTAGCCGGGACCGGCGGATTCATCTCTGGAAACACCATATATTTT. Its translation is CASSVAGTGGFISGNTIYF.

This chain joins TRBV5-5 and TRBJ1-1; TRBD1 matches at 9 bases. The CDR3 runs 14 residues. Germline V CDR1 and CDR2: SGHKS, YYEKEE (reference sequence). With 4 bases clipped from V and 6 bases from J, the junction kept 7 bases outside the gene matches. CDR3 amino acids: CASSRGGTGPEAFF. CDR3 nucleotides: TGTGCCAGCAGCCGGGGTGGGACAGGGCCTGAAGCTTTCTTT. Full variable domain (rest looked up from reference TRBV5-5 and TRBJ1-1): DAGVTQSPTHLIKTRGQQVTLRCSPISGHKSVSWYQQVLGQGPQFIFQYYEKEERGRGNFPDRFSARQFPNYSSELNVNALLLGDSALYLCASSRGGTGPEAFFGQGTRLTVV.

The sample holds a few counts of this clonotype. V usage is TRBV14 and J usage is TRBJ2-7, with unresolved D. CDR1 is SGHDN, CDR2 FVKESK, per germline. V was shortened by 1 base and J by 6 bases, with 7 bases between the two germline ends. This CDR3 is built from 12 residues. CDR3 DNA: TGTGCCAGCAGCCAAGCGGCAGTCGAGCAGTACTTC. Translating gives CASSQAAVEQYF. Full variable domain (remainder filled in from reference TRBV14 and TRBJ2-7): EAGVTQFPSHSVIEKGQTVTLRCDPISGHDNLYWYRRVMGKEIKFLLHFVKESKQDESGMPNNRFLAERTGGTYSTLKVQPAELEDSGVYFCASSQAAVEQYFGPGTRLTVT.